This TCR beta chain was observed in a study of response to subunit inactivated influenza vaccine. Whole-study findings and limits: Seasonal influenza vaccination, on each occasion, was suggested by the authors to recruit few new T cells.

As regards this clonotype: What it binds is unknown.

The V end was cut by 11 bases, the J end by 3 bases, with 20 bases between. The germline V gene encodes CDR1 SNHLY and CDR2 FYNNEI. The CDR3 spans 15 residues. TCRdb processed the RT-PCR reads anew with MiXCR; each CDR3 protein has one entry. The sample has 550,000 to 800,000 distinct CDR3 sequences, about a sixth seen once; the top ten hold around a tenth. The TCR sequence derives from a man aged 50-60 years who received an inactivated influenza vaccine. This sequence joins TRBV2 and TRBJ2-1; D is perhaps TRBD2 (7 bases). The starting material was PBMCs from blood, obtained approximately 12 days after vaccination. The CDR3 sequence is CASSRGGAYYNEQFF. Here the CDR3 DNA reads TGTGCCTCCTCCCGAGGGGGGGCCTACTACAATGAGCAGTTCTTC. Using reference TRBV2 and TRBJ2-1 for the parts outside the CDR3, the full variable domain is EPEVTQTPSHQVTQMGQEVILRCVPISNHLYFYWYRQILGQKVEFLVSFYNNEISEKSEIFDDQFSVERPDGSNFTLKIRSTKLEDSAMYFCASSRGGAYYNEQFFGPGTRLTVL.